This T cell receptor beta chain was observed in a study of PD-L1 blockade in urothelial cancer (dated by TCRdb to the late 2010s). Some background on the complete study: Every patient began therapy in the mid-2010s and was given atezolizumab 1,200 mg intravenously every 3 weeks. About 90% of the roughly 29 patients were males with bladder-origin urothelial cancer, and about 65% of the roughly 30 reported a prior smoking history. Whole exome sequencing and RNA sequencing of pretreatment tumors were performed alongside TCR sequencing in the same patients. A median of about 140,000 T cells and some 84,000 unique TCRs was obtained from blood samples, and a median clonality of approximately 0.086 was observed. Pretreatment blood TCR-seq was available for nearly 30 patients, at least one posttreatment blood collection was obtained for about 24 patients, and tumor TCR-seq was available for about 24 patients. An exploratory multi-omic analysis was conducted of the somatic, immune and clinical correlates of response to PD-L1 blockade with atezolizumab in urothelial cancer. Durable clinical benefit was achieved by nine patients but not by the remaining 20. Pretreatment tumor samples, along with matched peripheral blood collected serially before and after atezolizumab treatment, underwent TCR sequencing. Durable clinical benefit was defined as progression-free survival longer than 6 months, and TCR features were also tested against progression-free and overall survival. Blood samples were analyzed 3 weeks after the start of treatment (second dose) and 6 weeks after the start of treatment. An ECOG performance status of 0 or 1 was recorded for the patients, and 0 to 3 prior chemotherapy regimens had been received by the patients.

Broad study findings and their caveats: A pretreatment peripheral blood TCR clonality below the median was linked to improved progression-free and overall survival. Because the sample size was small (n of about 30) and many exploratory analyses were performed, the results are intended to be hypothesis-generating. Greater expansion of tumor-associated TCR clones in peripheral blood 3 weeks after the start of treatment was observed in patients with durable benefit (n ≈ 22, p = 0.022).

Synthetic TCR analog templates were spiked into each PCR to estimate absolute template abundance from read counts. TCRbeta CDR3 regions were amplified from genomic DNA with bias-controlled V and J gene primers using the immunoSEQ assay. Rearranged TCRbeta segments were sequenced at approximately 20X coverage. As for how the authors treated the data: Clustering was used to correct sequencing errors, and CDR3s were annotated against IMGT to assign V, D and J genes. Out-of-frame and stop-codon sequences were excluded, and only productive TCRbeta rearrangements were used in downstream analyses. Clonality was computed as one minus Shannon entropy normalized by the log of the number of unique productive sequences. Fisher's exact test with Benjamini-Hochberg correction, using a cutoff of adjusted p below 0.01, was how clones that differed between time points or between blood and tumor were identified. TCRdb retrieved this table from immuneACCESS and kept in-frame rearrangements only. Not all clones are present; in checked studies, unresolved V genes account for under half, and no reason is known for the remainder. Clonal size and the V and J genes are those of that table, whereas D and trimming came from the DNA. The sample includes 70,000 to 75,000 clones, with around 84% observed a single time. 4.7% of the sample is held by the ten biggest clonotypes.

A total of roughly 31 patients with locally advanced or metastatic urothelial carcinoma, treated at Memorial Sloan Kettering on a trial protocol, made up the cohort. Peripheral blood mononuclear cells were collected from each patient pretreatment and during treatment, giving between 1 and 8 total time points per patient. The Qiagen DNeasy Blood extraction kit was used to purify genomic DNA from total PBMCs and tumor samples. PBMCs were collected pretreatment and during treatment, and were isolated and stored as previously described. Trimming removed 6 bases from V and 1 base from J, leaving 9 bases between the germline ends. The CDR3 runs 13 amino acids, cysteine and phenylalanine included. Only the CDR3 region is kept as DNA, spanning 39 bases read in frame from base 1. According to the germline V gene, CDR1 reads ENHRY and CDR2 reads SYGVKD. This clone was seen more than once but under ten times. What this receptor recognizes is not known. No much larger clone exists at a distance of one base, and base qualities are not known.

Sequencing was performed on PBMCs, taken around atezolizumab (anti-PD-L1) treatment. This TCR derives from a man between 65 and 85 years old with urothelial cancer. Recombination connected TRBV10-3 to TRBJ1-1; tentative D gene TRBD1, with 5 bases matching. The nucleotide sequence is given as TGTGCCATCAGGGCAGGGCAGAACACTGAAGCTTTCTTT. Protein translation: CAIRAGQNTEAFF.